This is a list of T cell receptor beta chains from one sample in a study of cytomegalovirus exposure and HLA in healthy donors. This table comes from immunoSEQ multiplex PCR, and its TCRdb copy is limited to in-frame clones, with some not included. Among about 160,000 clones listed, approximately 96% were seen once. Sequenced material: PBMCs. The receptors shown here come from a woman aged 18-30 years in good health and CMV-seronegative. Both conserved end residues are part of each CDR3. The D gene is left open where the match is weak. Clone size, where shown, is once, few, many, or a class for clones that have expanded.

d_gene	j_gene	abundance	v_gene	CDR3nt	CDR3aa
.	TRBJ1-2	.	TRBV5-1	TGCGCCAGCAGCCCGGATAGGGGTAACTATGGCTACACCTTC	CASSPDRGNYGYTF
.	TRBJ1-2	.	TRBV5-4	TGTGCCAGCAGCTTGCATCTTATCGCAGGGGCGCCCTATGGCTACACCTTC	CASSLHLIAGAPYGYTF
TRBD2	TRBJ2-3	.	TRBV10-3	TGTGCCATCAGTGAGCCCGACTCGACTAGCGGGGGTAACACAGATACGCAGTATTTT	CAISEPDSTSGGNTDTQYF
.	TRBJ1-2	.	TRBV5-5	TGTGCCAGCAGCAGGGGGGGGGACGACTATGGCTACACCTTC	CASSRGGDDYGYTF
.	TRBJ1-1	once	TRBV4-1	TGCGCCAGCAGCCAATTTGGCAGGTCGAACACTGAAGCTTTCTTT	CASSQFGRSNTEAFF
TRBD2	TRBJ2-5	.	TRBV2	TGTGCCAGCGGGAAGGAGCGGGGGGCACAAGAGACCCAGTACTTC	CASGKERGAQETQYF
.	TRBJ2-1	.	TRBV5-4	TGTGCCAGCAGCAGCGACAATGAGCAGTTCTTC	CASSSDNEQFF
.	TRBJ2-7	few	TRBV5-1	TGCGCCAGCAGAACGGACTCGGCCAGCTCCTACGAGCAGTACTTC	CASRTDSASSYEQYF
.	TRBJ1-1	.	TRBV6-1	TGTGCCAGTCACGGGACTCCTAACACTGAAGCTTTCTTT	CASHGTPNTEAFF
.	TRBJ2-3	.	TRBV5-1	TGCGCCAGCAGCTTGGTCGGGGATACGCAGTATTTT	CASSLVGDTQYF
TRBD1	TRBJ1-6	once	TRBV6-5	TGTGCCAGCAAGACCGGGACAGATAATTCACCCCTCCACTTT	CASKTGTDNSPLHF
TRBD1	TRBJ1-1	.	TRBV29-1	TGCAGCGTGCCAAGGGGGCCTAACACTGAAGCTTTCTTT	CSVPRGPNTEAFF
.	TRBJ2-5	.	TRBV30	TGTGCCTGGAGTCCTCTAGGGCAGGGTCAGACCCAGTACTTC	CAWSPLGQGQTQYF
TRBD2	TRBJ2-5	.	TRBV9	TGTGCCAGCAGCGTATTTAGCGGGGGAGAGTACGGGACCCAGTACTTC	CASSVFSGGEYGTQYF
TRBD2	TRBJ2-7	.	TRBV19	TGTGCCAGTAGTAGGGCGGGGGGTGCCTCCTACGAGCAGTACTTC	CASSRAGGASYEQYF
TRBD1	TRBJ1-4	.	TRBV30	TGTGCCTGGAGTGGAGGACAGGGGGCGAGGGAAAAACTGTTTTTT	CAWSGGQGAREKLFF
.	TRBJ2-3	.	TRBV10-2	TGCGCCACCCGGGTAGCTGGGGATACGCAGTATTTT	CATRVAGDTQYF
.	TRBJ2-7	.	TRBV14	TGTGCCAGCAGCCGACCTCGAGGGCTCTCCTACGAGCAGTACTTC	CASSRPRGLSYEQYF
TRBD2	TRBJ2-7	.	TRBV6-5	TGTGCCAGCAGTGGGACTAGCGAAACCGAGCAGTACTTC	CASSGTSETEQYF
.	TRBJ2-3	.	TRBV5-8	TGTGCCAGCAGCTTCGGGACAATGACAACAGATACGCAGTATTTT	CASSFGTMTTDTQYF
.	TRBJ1-5	.	TRBV7-8	TGTGCCAGCAGCTTAGAAGGCCGGGGGAGCAATCAGCCCCAGCATTTT	CASSLEGRGSNQPQHF
TRBD1	TRBJ1-2	.	TRBV4-1	TGCGCCAGCAGCCAAGAAGTACCGGACAGGGCTGCAGGCTACACCTTC	CASSQEVPDRAAGYTF
TRBD1	TRBJ1-1	.	TRBV5-1	TGCGCCAGCAGCTTGGACTCAGGGGGCAATACTGAAGCTTTCTTT	CASSLDSGGNTEAFF
.	TRBJ1-1	.	TRBV21-1	TGTGCCAGCAGCAAATACGACTGGCCCCTTGAGTATCGTGCTTTCTTT	CASSKYDWPLEYRAFF
.	TRBJ2-3	.	TRBV7-3	TGTGCCAGCAGCTTACTGGCCCAAAGCACAGATACGCAGTATTTT	CASSLLAQSTDTQYF
TRBD2	TRBJ2-5	.	TRBV27	TGTGCCAGCAGGACTAGCGGGGGGGAAGAGACCCAGTACTTC	CASRTSGGEETQYF
.	TRBJ1-1	once	TRBV7-6	TGTGCCAGCAGCCCAGCCCTAACAGGGACTGAAGCTTTCTTT	CASSPALTGTEAFF
.	TRBJ1-5	.	TRBV7-2	TGTGCCAGCAGCTTACAGGGTGTTGGCAATCAGCCCCAGCATTTT	CASSLQGVGNQPQHF
TRBD1	TRBJ1-4	.	TRBV13	TGTGCCAGCAGCCTGGGACAGGGGGTAACTAATGAAAAACTGTTTTTT	CASSLGQGVTNEKLFF
TRBD2	TRBJ2-3	.	TRBV14	TGTGCCAGCAGCCCAAGACTAGCGGGGTCTACAGATACGCAGTATTTT	CASSPRLAGSTDTQYF
.	TRBJ2-3	.	TRBV18	TGTGCCAGCTCACCTGTCGGAGGCACAGATACGCAGTATTTT	CASSPVGGTDTQYF
TRBD1	TRBJ1-2	.	TRBV6-5	TGTGCCAGCAGTTACTCGGGGACAGGGTTGGGCTATGGCTACACCTTC	CASSYSGTGLGYGYTF
.	TRBJ1-1	.	TRBV7-3	TGTGCCAGCAGCTTAGCAGGGGACGCTGAAGCTTTCTTT	CASSLAGDAEAFF
.	TRBJ2-7	.	TRBV10-3	TGTGCCATCAGTGAGTCGTCGCGAAACGAGCAGTACTTC	CAISESSRNEQYF
TRBD1	TRBJ1-2	few	TRBV7-2	TGTGCCAGCAGACCGGACAGGAACTATGGCTACACCTTC	CASRPDRNYGYTF
.	TRBJ2-1	.	TRBV6-5	TGTGCCACCCGATTTAACGGGGTGGCAAATGAGCAGTTCTTC	CATRFNGVANEQFF
.	TRBJ1-6	.	TRBV25-1	TGTGCCAGCAGTGATCGCAGGGCAACGACTTCACCCCTCCACTTT	CASSDRRATTSPLHF
TRBD2	TRBJ2-1	.	TRBV6-6	TGTGCCAGCAGTAGGCTAGCGGGGGGTGTCAATGAGCAGTTCTTC	CASSRLAGGVNEQFF
TRBD1	TRBJ1-1	.	TRBV4-1	TGCGCCAGCAGCCAAACCTCAGGGGGAGGTGAAGCTTTCTTT	CASSQTSGGGEAFF
.	TRBJ2-7	.	TRBV28	TGTGCCAGCAGCGTCAGGGGAACCTACGAGCAGTACTTC	CASSVRGTYEQYF
.	TRBJ1-1	.	TRBV7-9	TGTGCCAGCAGCCCACTTACCGGGATAGCGGGTATGAACACTGAAGCTTTCTTT	CASSPLTGIAGMNTEAFF
TRBD2	TRBJ2-7	.	TRBV7-3	TGTGCCAGCAGCTTAACGGGTAGCGGGGGGTTCAACGAGCAGTACTTC	CASSLTGSGGFNEQYF
TRBD1	TRBJ1-4	.	TRBV9	TGTGCCAGCAGCGTAGAGGACAGGGGGCTGAATGAAAAACTGTTTTTT	CASSVEDRGLNEKLFF
.	TRBJ2-7	.	TRBV4-1	TGCGCCAGCAGCCAAGATCCCGTTTCCTACGAGCAGTACTTC	CASSQDPVSYEQYF
TRBD1	TRBJ2-5	.	TRBV14	TGTGCCAGCAGCAGGGGACAGCAGACCCAGTACTTC	CASSRGQQTQYF
.	TRBJ2-6	.	TRBV4-3	TGCGCCAGCAGCCAAGCACGGGTGAAATACTCTGGGGCCAACGTCCTGACTTTC	CASSQARVKYSGANVLTF
TRBD1	TRBJ1-1	.	TRBV7-3	TGTGCCAGCAGCACGACAGGGGTGGACACTGAAGCTTTCTTT	CASSTTGVDTEAFF
.	TRBJ1-2	.	TRBV5-1	TGCGCCAGCAGCAACAGGACTAACTATGGCTACACCTTC	CASSNRTNYGYTF
.	TRBJ2-3	.	TRBV9	TGTGCCAGCAGCCATAACAGGTGGGGCGGGGACACAGATACGCAGTATTTT	CASSHNRWGGDTDTQYF